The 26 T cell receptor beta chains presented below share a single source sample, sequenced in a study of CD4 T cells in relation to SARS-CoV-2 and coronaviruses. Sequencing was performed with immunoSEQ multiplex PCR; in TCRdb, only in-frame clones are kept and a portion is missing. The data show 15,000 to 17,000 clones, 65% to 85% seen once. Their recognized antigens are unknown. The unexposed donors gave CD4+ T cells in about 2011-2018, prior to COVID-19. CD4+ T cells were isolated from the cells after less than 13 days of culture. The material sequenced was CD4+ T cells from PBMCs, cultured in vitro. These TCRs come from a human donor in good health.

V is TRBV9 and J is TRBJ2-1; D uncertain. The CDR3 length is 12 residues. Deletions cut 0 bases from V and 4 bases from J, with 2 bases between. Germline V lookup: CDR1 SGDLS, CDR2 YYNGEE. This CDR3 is CASSVGYNEQFF. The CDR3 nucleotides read TGTGCCAGCAGCGTAGGTTACAATGAGCAGTTCTTC. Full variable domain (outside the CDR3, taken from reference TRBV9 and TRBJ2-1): DSGVTQTPKHLITATGQRVTLRCSPRSGDLSVYWYQQSLDQGLQFLIQYYNGEERAKGNILERFSAQQFPDLHSELNLSSLELGDSALYFCASSVGYNEQFFGPGTRLTVL.

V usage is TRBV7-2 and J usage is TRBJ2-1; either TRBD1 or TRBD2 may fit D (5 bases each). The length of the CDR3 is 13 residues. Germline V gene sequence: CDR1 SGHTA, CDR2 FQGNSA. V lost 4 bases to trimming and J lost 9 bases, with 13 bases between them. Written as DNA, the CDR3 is TGTGCCAGCAGCTCCCCAACTAGGGGTGAGCAGTTCTTC. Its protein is CASSSPTRGEQFF.

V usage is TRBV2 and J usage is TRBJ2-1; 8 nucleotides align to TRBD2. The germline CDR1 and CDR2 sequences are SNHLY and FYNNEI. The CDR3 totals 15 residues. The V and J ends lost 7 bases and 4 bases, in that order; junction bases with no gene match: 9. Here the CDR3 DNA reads TGTGCCAGCACCCATTCTAGCGGGTTATACAATGAGCAGTTCTTC. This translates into CASTHSSGLYNEQFF.

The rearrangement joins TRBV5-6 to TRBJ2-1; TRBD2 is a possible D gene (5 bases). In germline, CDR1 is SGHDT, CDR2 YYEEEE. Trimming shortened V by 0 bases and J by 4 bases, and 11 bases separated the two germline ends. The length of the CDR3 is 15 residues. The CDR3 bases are TGTGCCAGCAGCTTGGTGGACTCGACGTACAATGAGCAGTTCTTC. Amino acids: CASSLVDSTYNEQFF.

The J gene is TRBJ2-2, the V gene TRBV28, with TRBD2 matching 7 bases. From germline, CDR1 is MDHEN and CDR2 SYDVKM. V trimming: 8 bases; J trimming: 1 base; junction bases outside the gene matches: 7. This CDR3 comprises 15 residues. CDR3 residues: CASFSGTKNTGELFF. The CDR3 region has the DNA TGTGCCAGCTTCTCCGGGACTAAGAACACCGGGGAGCTGTTTTTT.

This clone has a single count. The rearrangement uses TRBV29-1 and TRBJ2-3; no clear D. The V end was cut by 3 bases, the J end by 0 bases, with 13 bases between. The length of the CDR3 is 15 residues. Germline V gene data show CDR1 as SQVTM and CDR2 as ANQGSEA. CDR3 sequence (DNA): TGCAGCGTTGATGGTGGTTGGCCTAGCACAGATACGCAGTATTTT. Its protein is CSVDGGWPSTDTQYF.

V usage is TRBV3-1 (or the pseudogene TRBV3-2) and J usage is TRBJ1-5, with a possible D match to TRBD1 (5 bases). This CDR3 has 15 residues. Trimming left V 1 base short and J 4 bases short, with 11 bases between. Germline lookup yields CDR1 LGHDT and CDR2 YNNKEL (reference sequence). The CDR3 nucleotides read TGTGCCAGCAGCCAAGGGGCGGGGCGGAATCAGCCCCAGCATTTT. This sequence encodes CASSQGAGRNQPQHF.

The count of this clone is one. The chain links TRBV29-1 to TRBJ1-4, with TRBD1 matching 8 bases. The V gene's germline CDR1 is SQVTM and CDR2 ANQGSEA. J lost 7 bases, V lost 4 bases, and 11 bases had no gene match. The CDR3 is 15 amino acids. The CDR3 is CSVVTSPGQVEKLFF. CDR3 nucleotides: TGCAGCGTTGTGACGTCCCCGGGACAGGTTGAAAAACTGTTTTTT.

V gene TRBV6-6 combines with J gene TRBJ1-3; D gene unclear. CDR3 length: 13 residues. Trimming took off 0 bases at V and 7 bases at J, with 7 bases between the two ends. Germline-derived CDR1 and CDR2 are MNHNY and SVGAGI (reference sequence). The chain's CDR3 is CASSYSESNTIYF. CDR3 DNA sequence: TGTGCCAGCAGTTACTCGGAGTCCAACACCATATATTTT.

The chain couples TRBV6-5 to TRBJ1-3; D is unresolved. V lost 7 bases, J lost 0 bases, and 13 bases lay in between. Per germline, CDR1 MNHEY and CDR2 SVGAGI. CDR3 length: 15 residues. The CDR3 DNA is TGTGCCAGCACTTTGGAGGGATACTCTGGAAACACCATATATTTT. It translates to CASTLEGYSGNTIYF.

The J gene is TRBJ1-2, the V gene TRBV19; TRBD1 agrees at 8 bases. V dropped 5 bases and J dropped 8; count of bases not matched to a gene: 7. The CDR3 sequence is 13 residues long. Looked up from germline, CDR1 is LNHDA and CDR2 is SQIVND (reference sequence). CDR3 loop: CASSPQGAGGYTF. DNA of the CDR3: TGTGCCAGTAGTCCCCAGGGGGCCGGCGGCTACACCTTC.

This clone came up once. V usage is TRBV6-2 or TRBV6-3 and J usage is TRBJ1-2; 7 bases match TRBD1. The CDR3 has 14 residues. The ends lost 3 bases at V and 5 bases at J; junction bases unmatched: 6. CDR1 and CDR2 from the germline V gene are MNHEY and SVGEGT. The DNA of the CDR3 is TGTGCCAGCAGTTATAATGCAGGGGGATATGGCTACACCTTC. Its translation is CASSYNAGGYGYTF.

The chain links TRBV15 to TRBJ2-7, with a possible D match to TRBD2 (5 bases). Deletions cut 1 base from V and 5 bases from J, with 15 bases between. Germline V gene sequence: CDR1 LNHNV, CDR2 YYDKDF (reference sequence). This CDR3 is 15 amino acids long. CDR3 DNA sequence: TGTGCCACCAGCAGAGCTTGGGAGTATACCGACGAGCAGTACTTC. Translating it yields CATSRAWEYTDEQYF.

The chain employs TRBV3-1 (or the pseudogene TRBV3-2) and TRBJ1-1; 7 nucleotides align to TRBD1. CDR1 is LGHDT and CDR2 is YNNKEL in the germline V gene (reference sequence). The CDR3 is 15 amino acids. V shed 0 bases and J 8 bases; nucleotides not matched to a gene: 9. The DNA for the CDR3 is TGTGCCAGCAGCCAAGAACGTAGGGGGCCACAAGAAGCTTTCTTT. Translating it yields CASSQERRGPQEAFF.

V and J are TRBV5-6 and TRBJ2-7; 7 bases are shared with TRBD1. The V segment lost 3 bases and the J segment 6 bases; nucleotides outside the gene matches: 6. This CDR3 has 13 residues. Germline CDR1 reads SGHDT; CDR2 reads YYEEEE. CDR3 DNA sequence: TGTGCCAGCAGCTCCACAGGGGCCGGCGAGCAGTACTTC. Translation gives CASSSTGAGEQYF. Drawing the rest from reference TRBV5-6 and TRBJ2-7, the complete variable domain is DAGVTQSPTHLIKTRGQQVTLRCSPKSGHDTVSWYQQALGQGPQFIFQYYEEEERQRGNFPDRFSGHQFPNYSSELNVNALLLGDSALYLCASSSTGAGEQYFGPGTRLTVT.

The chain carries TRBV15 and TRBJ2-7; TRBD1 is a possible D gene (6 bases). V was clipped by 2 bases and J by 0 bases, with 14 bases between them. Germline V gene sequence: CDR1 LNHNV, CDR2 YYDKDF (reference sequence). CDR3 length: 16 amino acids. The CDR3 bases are TGTGCCACCAGCAGACACCCACAGGGATTCTCCTACGAGCAGTACTTC. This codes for CATSRHPQGFSYEQYF.

CDR3 in DNA: TGTGCCAGTAGTATAGGCCAGGTTATCACAGATACGCAGTATTTT. It is translated as CASSIGQVITDTQYF. V gene TRBV19 combines with J gene TRBJ2-3; D remains ambiguous. Trimming shortened V by 1 base and J by 2 bases, and 10 bases separated the two germline ends. The CDR3 runs 15 residues. Germline-derived CDR1 and CDR2 are LNHDA and SQIVND (reference sequence).

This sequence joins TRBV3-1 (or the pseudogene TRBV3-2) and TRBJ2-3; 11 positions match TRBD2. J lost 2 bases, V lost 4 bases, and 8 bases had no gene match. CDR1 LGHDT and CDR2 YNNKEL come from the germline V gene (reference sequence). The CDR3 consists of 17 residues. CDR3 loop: CASSLSTSGDLTDTQYF. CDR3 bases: TGTGCCAGCAGCCTTTCGACTAGCGGGGACCTCACAGATACGCAGTATTTT.

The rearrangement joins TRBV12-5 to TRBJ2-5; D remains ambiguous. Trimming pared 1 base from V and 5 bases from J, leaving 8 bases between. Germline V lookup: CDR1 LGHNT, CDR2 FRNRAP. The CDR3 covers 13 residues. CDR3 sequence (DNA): TGTGCTAGTGGTTTGGGGGCCGGGGAGACCCAGTACTTC. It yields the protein CASGLGAGETQYF. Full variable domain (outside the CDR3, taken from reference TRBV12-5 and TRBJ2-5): DARVTQTPRHKVTEMGQEVTMRCQPILGHNTVFWYRQTMMQGLELLAYFRNRAPLDDSGMPKDRFSAEMPDATLATLKIQPSEPRDSAVYFCASGLGAGETQYFGPGTRLLVL.

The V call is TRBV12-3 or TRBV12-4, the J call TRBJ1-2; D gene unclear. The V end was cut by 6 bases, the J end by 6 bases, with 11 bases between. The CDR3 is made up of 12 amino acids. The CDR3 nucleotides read TGTGCCAGCAGCCGACGGACCGATGGCTACACCTTC. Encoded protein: CASSRRTDGYTF.

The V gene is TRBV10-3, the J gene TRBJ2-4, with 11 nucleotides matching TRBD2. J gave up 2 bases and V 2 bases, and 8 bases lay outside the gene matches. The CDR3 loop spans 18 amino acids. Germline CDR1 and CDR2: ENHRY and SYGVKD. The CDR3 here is CAISETSGSLGSKNIQYF. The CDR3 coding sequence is TGTGCCATCAGTGAGACTAGCGGGAGCTTGGGGTCCAAAAACATTCAGTACTTC.

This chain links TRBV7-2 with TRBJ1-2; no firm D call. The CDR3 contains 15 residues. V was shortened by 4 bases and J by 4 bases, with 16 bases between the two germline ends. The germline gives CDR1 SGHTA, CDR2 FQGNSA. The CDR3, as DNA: TGTGCCAGCAGCTCCGGACCGGGCGGGGTCTATGGCTACACCTTC. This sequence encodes CASSSGPGGVYGYTF.

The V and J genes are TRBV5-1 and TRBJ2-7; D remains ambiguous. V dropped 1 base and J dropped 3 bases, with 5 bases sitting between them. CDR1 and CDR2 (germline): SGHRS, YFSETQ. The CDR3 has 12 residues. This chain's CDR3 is CASSLSGYEQYF. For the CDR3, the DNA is TGCGCCAGCAGCTTGTCCGGCTACGAGCAGTACTTC.

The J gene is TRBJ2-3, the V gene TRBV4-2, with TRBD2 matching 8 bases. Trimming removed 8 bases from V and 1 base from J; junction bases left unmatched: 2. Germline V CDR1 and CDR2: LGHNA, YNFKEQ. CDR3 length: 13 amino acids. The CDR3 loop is CASGLAGTDTQYF. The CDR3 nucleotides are TGTGCCAGCGGACTAGCTGGCACAGATACGCAGTATTTT.

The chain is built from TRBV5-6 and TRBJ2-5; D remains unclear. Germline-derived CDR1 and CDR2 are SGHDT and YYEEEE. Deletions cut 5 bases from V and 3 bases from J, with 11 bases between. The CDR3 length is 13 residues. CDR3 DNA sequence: TGTGCCAGCAGGACGAGTGGGAAAGAGACCCAGTACTTC. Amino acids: CASRTSGKETQYF. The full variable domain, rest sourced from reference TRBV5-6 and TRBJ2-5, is DAGVTQSPTHLIKTRGQQVTLRCSPKSGHDTVSWYQQALGQGPQFIFQYYEEEERQRGNFPDRFSGHQFPNYSSELNVNALLLGDSALYLCASRTSGKETQYFGPGTRLLVL.

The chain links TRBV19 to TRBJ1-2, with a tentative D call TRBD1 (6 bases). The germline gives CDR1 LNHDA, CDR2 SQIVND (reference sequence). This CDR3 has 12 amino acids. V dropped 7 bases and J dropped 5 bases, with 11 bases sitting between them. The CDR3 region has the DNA TGTGCCAGTACGGGGCAGGGGTATGGCTACACCTTC. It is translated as CASTGQGYGYTF.